What follows are 30 T cell receptor beta chains derived from one specimen sequenced in a study of CD8 T cells in Susac syndrome. When the RNA was reverse transcribed, random hexamers were used with an input of roughly 0.45 to 1 ug. MiXCR, run by TCRdb on the immunoSEQ multiplex PCR reads, gives a single entry per CDR3 protein. The sample yields approximately 140,000 distinct CDR3 sequences, roughly 76% seen once. Sequencing was carried out using CD8+ T cells from PBMCs. The receptors were sampled from a human donor with multiple sclerosis.

This clonotype was recorded once. This rearrangement joins TRBV27 to TRBJ2-1; 8 bases align to TRBD2. J lost 0 bases, V lost 6 bases, and 7 bases had no gene match. The CDR3 covers 16 residues. The germline V gene encodes CDR1 MNHEY and CDR2 SMNVEV (reference sequence). This chain's CDR3 is CASRLTSVYSYNEQFF. CDR3 DNA sequence: TGTGCCAGCAGACTGACTAGCGTATACTCCTACAATGAGCAGTTCTTC.

A single count supports this clonotype. The gene calls are TRBV6-2 or TRBV6-3 and TRBJ1-2; unclear D gene. There are 14 residues in the CDR3. Germline loops: CDR1 MNHEY, CDR2 SVGEGT. Trimming shortened V by 2 bases and J by 2 bases, and 9 bases separated the two germline ends. The CDR3 spells CASSYLTLNYGYTF. CDR3 DNA: TGTGCCAGCAGTTACCTGACACTGAACTATGGCTACACCTTC.

This clonotype was picked up a small number of times. The J gene is TRBJ1-1, the V gene TRBV5-8, with D possibly matching TRBD1 (6 bases). There are 14 residues in the CDR3. Germline V gene sequence: CDR1 SGHTS, CDR2 YDEGEE. Trimming pared 2 bases from V and 2 bases from J, leaving 10 bases between. Here the CDR3 reads CASSFETGNTEAFF. Here the CDR3 DNA reads TGTGCCAGCAGCTTTGAGACAGGCAACACTGAAGCTTTCTTT.

This sequence joins TRBV12-3 or TRBV12-4 and TRBJ2-5; 7 positions match TRBD1. The CDR3 is 13 amino acids. J lost 3 bases, V lost 3 bases, and 1 base had no gene match. This CDR3 reads CASSLGTEETQYF. DNA of the CDR3: TGTGCCAGCAGTTTGGGGACAGAAGAGACCCAGTACTTC.

The chain carries TRBV5-6 and TRBJ2-2; TRBD1 is a possible D gene (6 bases). CDR1 and CDR2 from the germline V gene are SGHDT and YYEEEE. This CDR3 spans 15 amino acids. The germline V and J ends were trimmed by 3 bases and 2 bases, with 11 bases remaining between them. In nucleotides, the CDR3 is TGTGCCAGCAGCTATACAGGGATCAACACCGGGGAGCTGTTTTTT. Translated, it gives CASSYTGINTGELFF.

The CDR3 coding sequence is TGTGCCAGCAGTTACCAGCGGGGGGACGACAATGAGCAGTTCTTC. Translated, it gives CASSYQRGDDNEQFF. The V call is TRBV6-2 or TRBV6-3, the J call TRBJ2-1; 9 bases align to TRBD2. The CDR3 is 15 residues long. CDR1 is MNHEY, CDR2 SVGEGT, per germline. The V and J ends lost 2 bases and 5 bases, in that order; junction bases with no gene match: 4.

The chain carries TRBV28 and TRBJ2-1, with D perhaps TRBD1 (5 bases). Trimming took 0 bases from V and 8 from J, leaving 14 bases between them. Germline-derived CDR1 and CDR2 are MDHEN and SYDVKM. The length of the CDR3 is 15 residues. In nucleotides, the CDR3 is TGTGCCAGCAGTTTATGGCAGGGCTTGATCGATGAGCAGTTCTTC. As protein: CASSLWQGLIDEQFF.

The rearrangement links TRBV10-3 to TRBJ2-3; tentatively, D is TRBD2 (5 bases). The CDR3 is made up of 15 amino acids. Germline loops: CDR1 ENHRY, CDR2 SYGVKD. V lost 2 bases and J lost 0, with 9 bases in between. CDR3 coding DNA: TGTGCCATCAGTGAGCTAGCAGGAAGCACAGATACGCAGTATTTT. Translated: CAISELAGSTDTQYF.

This chain joins TRBV27 and TRBJ1-1; D possibly corresponds to TRBD1 (6 bases). The V gene lost 2 bases and the J gene lost 6 bases, with 13 bases spanning the gap. Germline-derived CDR1 and CDR2 are MNHEY and SMNVEV (reference sequence). The CDR3 contains 14 residues. CDR3 coding DNA: TGTGCCAGCAGTTTAGTAACAGGGCGGGCTGAAGCTTTCTTT. Protein product: CASSLVTGRAEAFF.

The V and J genes are TRBV5-1 and TRBJ2-5; perhaps TRBD1 as D (6 bases). Germline loops: CDR1 SGHRS, CDR2 YFSETQ. This CDR3 contains 15 residues. V dropped 7 bases and J dropped 1 base, with 17 bases sitting between them. The CDR3 DNA reads as TGCGCCAGCGATTCAGACACAGGGATCCAAGAGACCCAGTACTTC. It yields the protein CASDSDTGIQETQYF.

The chain has TRBV15 and TRBJ1-5; D may be TRBD1 (5 bases). Germline CDR1 LNHNV, CDR2 YYDKDF (reference sequence). Trimming removed 2 bases at V and 6 bases at J, with 11 bases between. The CDR3 has 14 amino acids. In nucleotides, the CDR3 is TGTGCCACCAGCAGACCGGGGGTGATTCAGCCCCAGCATTTT. This sequence encodes CATSRPGVIQPQHF. Supplemented by reference TRBV15 and TRBJ1-5, the full variable domain reads DAMVIQNPRYQVTQFGKPVTLSCSQTLNHNVMYWYQQKSSQAPKLLFHYYDKDFNNEADTPDNFQSRRPNTSFCFLDIRSPGLGDTAMYLCATSRPGVIQPQHFGDGTRLSIL.

The J gene is TRBJ1-5, the V gene TRBV30; the D gene is possibly TRBD1 (6 bases). Per germline, CDR1 GTSNPN and CDR2 SVGIG (reference sequence). With 0 bases removed from V and 4 bases from J, the gap between germline ends came to 13 bases. The CDR3 length is 15 residues. The CDR3 loop is CAWSVRAGENQPQHF. The CDR3 nucleotides are TGTGCCTGGAGTGTACGGGCAGGGGAAAATCAGCCCCAGCATTTT.

This clonotype was detected only once. The gene calls are TRBV4-2 and TRBJ1-2; the D gene is possibly TRBD1 (5 bases). Trimming left V 4 bases short and J 8 bases short, with 14 bases between. Germline CDR1 and CDR2: LGHNA and YNFKEQ. There are 13 residues in the CDR3. The CDR3 here is CASSPSGGRGYTF. The CDR3 DNA is TGTGCCAGCAGCCCGTCCGGGGGACGCGGCTACACCTTC.

This clonotype is a singleton in its sample. The V gene is TRBV4-1, the J gene TRBJ1-1; possible D gene TRBD1, 5 bases. CDR1 is MGHRA, CDR2 YSYEKL, per germline. This CDR3 contains 17 residues. Between the trimmed V and J ends, which lost 2 bases and 5 bases, there was a span of 21 bases. The CDR3 sequence: CASSQRVQFGGDTEAFF. CDR3 bases: TGCGCCAGCAGCCAAAGGGTTCAGTTCGGGGGAGATACTGAAGCTTTCTTT.

This chain links TRBV4-2 with TRBJ2-1; D possibly corresponds to TRBD2 (5 bases). The V end lost 4 bases, the J end lost 5 bases, and 18 bases lay between the germline ends. The germline V gene has CDR1 LGHNA and CDR2 YNFKEQ. This CDR3 has 16 amino acids. In nucleotides, the CDR3 is TGTGCCAGCAGCCCCCATTTGGGCGGGTTTAACAATGAGCAGTTCTTC. This translates into CASSPHLGGFNNEQFF.

This chain connects TRBV28 to TRBJ2-1, with 7 bases identical to TRBD2. Trimming took 6 bases from V and 4 from J; bases not matched to a gene: 6. CDR1 is MDHEN and CDR2 is SYDVKM in the germline V gene. CDR3 size: 14 residues. The DNA for the CDR3 is TGTGCCAGCAGCACGGGACTACATTACAATGAGCAGTTCTTC. It codes for CASSTGLHYNEQFF. Using reference TRBV28 and TRBJ2-1 for the parts outside the CDR3, the full variable domain is DVKVTQSSRYLVKRTGEKVFLECVQDMDHENMFWYRQDPGLGLRLIYFSYDVKMKEKGDIPEGYSVSREKKERFSLILESASTNQTSMYLCASSTGLHYNEQFFGPGTRLTVL.

This clonotype has a handful of counts. The gene calls are TRBV7-9 and TRBJ2-3, with unresolved D. CDR3 length: 14 amino acids. Germline V gene sequence: CDR1 SEHNR, CDR2 FQNEAQ (reference sequence). V was cut by 3 bases and J by 2 bases, with 9 bases left in between. The CDR3: CASSLAENTDTQYF. Here the CDR3 DNA reads TGTGCCAGCAGCTTGGCGGAAAACACAGATACGCAGTATTTT.

This chain joins TRBV28 and TRBJ2-7, with D tentatively TRBD1 (6 bases). CDR3 size: 16 residues. The V end lost 2 bases, the J end lost 3 bases, and 17 bases lay between the germline ends. CDR1 MDHEN and CDR2 SYDVKM come from the germline V gene. As DNA, the CDR3 is TGTGCCAGCAGTTTACACCACAGGGCCGGGGTCTACGAGCAGTACTTC. This codes for CASSLHHRAGVYEQYF.

The rearrangement uses TRBV5-1 and TRBJ2-7; 9 nucleotides line up with TRBD1. The CDR3 runs to 12 residues. J lost 6 bases, V lost 4 bases, and 2 bases had no gene match. In germline, CDR1 is SGHRS, CDR2 YFSETQ. CDR3 sequence: CASSKTGGEQYV. The CDR3 region has the DNA TGCGCCAGCAGCAAGACAGGGGGCGAGCAGTACGTC.

The chain employs TRBV6-2 or TRBV6-3 and TRBJ2-5; D might be TRBD2 (6 bases). CDR1 and CDR2 (germline): MNHEY, SVGEGT. Trimming cost V 8 bases and J 2 bases, with 18 bases left between them. The CDR3 length is 15 residues. The CDR3 nucleotides read TGTGCCAGCCTTCCCCGGGGGTCCCTACAAGAGACCCAGTACTTC. Amino acids: CASLPRGSLQETQYF.

V gene TRBV3-1 combines with J gene TRBJ2-1, with a tentative D call TRBD2 (5 bases). The CDR3 length is 15 residues. Trimming left V 0 bases short and J 6 bases short, with 12 bases between. Germline V lookup: CDR1 LGHDT, CDR2 YNNKEL (reference sequence). The CDR3 region is CASSQDNSVANEQFF. The CDR3 DNA sequence: TGTGCCAGCAGCCAAGATAATAGCGTGGCCAATGAGCAGTTCTTC.

The table lists this clonotype with a count of one. The chain combines TRBV5-8 with TRBJ2-1; D is unresolved. The germline CDR1 and CDR2 sequences are SGHTS and YDEGEE. The V and J ends lost 10 bases and 2 bases respectively, with 4 bases between them. The CDR3 is 10 residues long. The CDR3 sequence is CAWTYNEQFF. CDR3 in DNA: TGTGCCTGGACCTACAATGAGCAGTTCTTC.

The CDR3 coding sequence is TGTGCCAGCAGCCATCTAGCGGGAGATAGGAATGAGCAGTTCTTC. The encoded protein is CASSHLAGDRNEQFF. The chain is built from TRBV5-4 and TRBJ2-1; 10 bases line up with TRBD2. The V gene's germline CDR1 is SGHNT and CDR2 YYREEE (reference sequence). Trimming took 4 bases from V and 7 from J; bases not matched to a gene: 8. This CDR3 is 15 amino acids long.

The J gene is TRBJ2-3, the V gene TRBV20-1, with a tentative D call TRBD2 (6 bases). From germline, CDR1 is DFQATT and CDR2 SNEGSKA (reference sequence). The V and J ends lost 4 bases and 2 bases respectively, with 16 bases between them. The CDR3 is 15 amino acids. Written as DNA, the CDR3 is TGCAGTGCTACACATAGCGGAGGAACCACAGATACGCAGTATTTT. It translates to CSATHSGGTTDTQYF.

The genes are TRBV29-1 and TRBJ2-7, with TRBD1 matching 12 bases. CDR1 is SQVTM and CDR2 is ANQGSEA in the germline V gene. The CDR3 has 14 residues. V lost 3 bases and J lost 3; bases outside the gene matches: 3. CDR3 in amino acids: CSVEGQGADYEQYF. The CDR3, as DNA: TGCAGCGTTGAGGGACAGGGGGCCGACTACGAGCAGTACTTC.

The rearrangement uses TRBV4-1 and TRBJ2-7; 11 nucleotides align to TRBD1. Germline CDR1 is MGHRA and CDR2 is YSYEKL. The trim removed 0 bases at V and 8 bases at J, leaving 6 bases unmatched. This CDR3 is built from 15 residues. This CDR3 reads CASSQEPGTGGKQYF. The DNA for the CDR3 is TGCGCCAGCAGCCAAGAGCCTGGGACAGGGGGAAAGCAGTACTTC.

V and J are TRBV19 and TRBJ2-1; D may be TRBD2 (5 bases). The germline V gene encodes CDR1 LNHDA and CDR2 SQIVND (reference sequence). The CDR3 is 13 residues long. Trimming cost V 3 bases and J 7 bases, with 10 bases left between them. CDR3 loop: CASSIWERNEQFF. The CDR3 nucleotides are TGTGCCAGTAGTATTTGGGAGCGAAATGAGCAGTTCTTC.

This clonotype turned up a few times. The chain has TRBV4-3 and TRBJ2-4, with D perhaps TRBD1 (6 bases). Germline values: CDR1 LGHNA, CDR2 YSLEER. The ends were cut back, 1 base at V and 7 bases at J, with 14 bases in the middle. The CDR3 length is 15 residues. The CDR3 sequence: CASSQVSGDGNIQYF. The CDR3 DNA is TGCGCCAGCAGCCAAGTGTCAGGGGACGGGAACATTCAGTACTTC.

The CDR3 region is CASSILGTGEDEQFF. DNA for the CDR3: TGTGCCAGTAGTATTCTGGGGACAGGAGAGGACGAGCAGTTCTTC. The chain links TRBV19 to TRBJ2-1; 8 bases line up with TRBD1. The CDR3 totals 15 residues. Germline V gene data show CDR1 as LNHDA and CDR2 as SQIVND (reference sequence). With 3 bases clipped from V and 10 bases from J, the junction kept 11 bases outside the gene matches. Variable domain in full (rest from reference TRBV19 and TRBJ2-1): DGGITQSPKYLFRKEGQNVTLSCEQNLNHDAMYWYRQDPGQGLRLIYYSQIVNDFQKGDIAEGYSVSREKKESFPLTVTSAQKNPTAFYLCASSILGTGEDEQFFGPGTRLTVL.

Only a few counts were recorded for this clonotype. The chain carries TRBV19 and TRBJ2-1; 10 bases fit TRBD2. CDR1 and CDR2 (germline): LNHDA, SQIVND (reference sequence). V gave up 3 bases and J gave up 6 bases; unmatched junction bases: 8. The length of the CDR3 is 16 residues. CDR3 sequence: CASSIGGLADLNEQFF. Written as DNA, the CDR3 is TGTGCCAGTAGTATCGGCGGACTAGCGGATCTCAATGAGCAGTTCTTC.